Described below is a single T cell receptor beta chain sequence and its context. Those enrolled, adults aged 18 to 89 years, came from about 24 US areas. The recovered donors of Cohort 3 showed two negative PCRs, clearance, or symptom resolution. The V gene end was trimmed by 0 bases and the J gene end by 2 bases; junction bases not matched to a gene: 2. Looked up from germline, CDR1 is LGHDT and CDR2 is YNNKEL (reference sequence). This CDR3 has 16 residues. The sample comes from a study of blood T cell repertoires in COVID-19. The assay was immunoSEQ multiplex PCR, and TCRdb's table has in-frame clones only and misses some. Of under 150,000 clones detected, over 80% appear once; the ten largest clones hold around 6.2%.

The clonotype originates from a middle-aged woman who had recovered from COVID-19. Sequencing was done on a sample of PBMCs or T cells enriched from blood (not recorded which). The chain has TRBV3-1 (or the pseudogene TRBV3-2) and TRBJ2-3, with TRBD2 matching over 10 bases. CDR3 coding DNA: TGTGCCAGCAGCCAAGATAGCGGGGGGATCACAGATACGCAGTATTTT. Residues: CASSQDSGGITDTQYF.